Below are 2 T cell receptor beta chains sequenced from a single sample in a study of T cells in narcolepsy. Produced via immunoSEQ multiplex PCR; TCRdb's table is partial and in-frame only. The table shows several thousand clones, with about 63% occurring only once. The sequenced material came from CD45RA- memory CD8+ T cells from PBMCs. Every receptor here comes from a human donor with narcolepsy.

CDR3 coding DNA: TGTGCCAGCAGACCGACAGTTAACACTGAAGCTTTCTTT. Amino acid sequence: CASRPTVNTEAFF. The chain has TRBV5-8 and TRBJ1-1; D is possibly TRBD1 (5 bases). Germline V gene data show CDR1 as SGHTS and CDR2 as YDEGEE. The CDR3 runs 13 residues. Trimming shortened V by 5 bases and J by 2 bases, and 10 bases separated the two germline ends.

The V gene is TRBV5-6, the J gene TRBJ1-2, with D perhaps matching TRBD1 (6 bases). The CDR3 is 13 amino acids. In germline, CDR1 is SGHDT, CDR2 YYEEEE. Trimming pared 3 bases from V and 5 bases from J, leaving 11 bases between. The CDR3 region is CASSSQGGYGYTF. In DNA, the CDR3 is TGTGCCAGCAGCTCACAGGGAGGATATGGCTACACCTTC. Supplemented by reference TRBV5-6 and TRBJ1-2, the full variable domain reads DAGVTQSPTHLIKTRGQQVTLRCSPKSGHDTVSWYQQALGQGPQFIFQYYEEEERQRGNFPDRFSGHQFPNYSSELNVNALLLGDSALYLCASSSQGGYGYTFGSGTRLTVV.